This passage covers 22 T cell receptor beta chains from one sample sequenced in a study of CD8 T cells in Susac syndrome (dated by TCRdb to the late 2010s). Receptor amplification or capture employed the immunoSEQ multiplex PCR assay. RNA was extracted using the RNeasy kit, and roughly 0.45 to 1 ug of the RNA was reverse transcribed with random hexamers. TCRdb applied fastp at Q25 and MiXCR to the public reads, then kept only in-frame beta chains. Each entry is one CDR3 protein sequence, shown with its most common DNA and genes. The sample yields 150,000 to 200,000 distinct CDR3 sequences; 93% were counted once. The ten largest account for around 0.1% of the sample. Sequenced: CD4+ T cells from PBMCs. Every receptor here comes from a human donor with multiple sclerosis.

The chain uses TRBV23-1 and TRBJ1-1; the D gene is possibly TRBD1 (5 bases). TRBV23-1 is assigned to the ORF class and has an uncertain function. Trimming cost V 2 bases and J 0 bases, with 22 bases left between them. The CDR3 runs to 19 residues. Here the CDR3 DNA reads TGCGCCAGCAGTCAAACCGCGGGGACTCCTAAAGGCATGAACACTGAAGCTTTCTTT. Translating gives CASSQTAGTPKGMNTEAFF.

The J gene is TRBJ2-7, the V gene TRBV20-1, with D possibly TRBD2 on 5 matching bases. Germline CDR1 DFQATT, CDR2 SNEGSKA (reference sequence). V was pared by 4 bases and J by 0 bases, with 13 bases between. The CDR3 is made up of 14 amino acids. The CDR3: CSAIRPGSSYEQYF. In nucleotides, the CDR3 is TGCAGTGCTATACGTCCGGGGAGCTCCTACGAGCAGTACTTC.

The J gene is TRBJ2-5, the V gene TRBV4-1; either TRBD1 or TRBD2 may supply D (5 bases each). Germline-derived CDR1 and CDR2 are MGHRA and YSYEKL. The length of the CDR3 is 17 residues. V gave up 0 bases and J gave up 7 bases, with 21 bases separating them. This chain's CDR3 is CASSQEGWGFGPGTQYF. CDR3 coding DNA: TGCGCCAGCAGCCAAGAGGGCTGGGGGTTCGGGCCGGGGACCCAGTACTTC.

V gene TRBV28 combines with J gene TRBJ1-6, with unresolved D. Looked up from germline, CDR1 is MDHEN and CDR2 is SYDVKM. There are 14 residues in the CDR3. The V gene lost 4 bases and the J gene lost 8 bases, with 12 bases spanning the gap. CDR3 sequence reads: CASSSVGGDSPLHF. Here the CDR3 DNA reads TGTGCCAGCAGTTCGGTCGGTGGGGATTCACCCCTCCACTTT.

The V and J genes are TRBV5-1 and TRBJ2-1; 8 nucleotides agree with TRBD2. The V segment lost 5 bases and the J segment 8 bases; nucleotides outside the gene matches: 9. CDR1 SGHRS and CDR2 YFSETQ come from the germline V gene. This CDR3 is built from 14 residues. The CDR3 DNA follows: TGCGCCAGCAGGACGGGGGGGCAACGGTATGAGCAGTTCTTC. Its translation is CASRTGGQRYEQFF.

V and J are TRBV30 and TRBJ1-1; D is unresolved. The germline V gene has CDR1 GTSNPN and CDR2 SVGIG (reference sequence). There are 11 residues in the CDR3. CDR3 amino acids: CACTLNTEAFF. In DNA, the CDR3 is TGTGCTTGCACACTGAACACTGAAGCTTTCTTT.

This clonotype was seen a single time. The J gene is TRBJ2-7, the V gene TRBV7-2; 8 bases align to TRBD2. The germline CDR1 and CDR2 sequences are SGHTA and FQGNSA. V trimming: 1 base; J trimming: 4 bases; junction bases outside the gene matches: 9. This CDR3 has 16 residues. Here the CDR3 reads CASSLGGGGGLYEQYF. The DNA of the CDR3 is TGTGCCAGCAGCTTAGGGGGTGGCGGGGGGCTGTACGAGCAGTACTTC. The full variable domain, completed using reference TRBV7-2 and TRBJ2-7, is GAGVSQSPSNKVTEKGKDVELRCDPISGHTALYWYRQSLGQGLEFLIYFQGNSAPDKSGLPSDRFSAERTGGSVSTLTIQRTQQEDSAVYLCASSLGGGGGLYEQYFGPGTRLTVT.

This clonotype was seen only once. The gene calls are TRBV6-2 or TRBV6-3 and TRBJ2-7; D gene unclear. This CDR3 is 13 amino acids long. Trimming removed 8 bases from V and 6 bases from J, with 17 bases in between. CDR1 and CDR2 (germline): MNHEY, SVGEGT. DNA of the CDR3: TGTGCCAGCCTAGGCCTCGGACGCGCCGAGCAGTACTTC. Its translation: CASLGLGRAEQYF.

This clonotype was counted a single time. The chain couples TRBV28 to TRBJ2-2; D is unclear. Trimming removed 7 bases from V and 6 bases from J, with 6 bases in between. The germline gives CDR1 MDHEN, CDR2 SYDVKM. The CDR3 consists of 11 residues. CDR3 DNA: TGTGCCAGCAACCGTCCCGGGGAGCTGTTTTTT. It codes for CASNRPGELFF.

The chain carries TRBV12-3 or TRBV12-4 and TRBJ2-5, with 9 bases identical to TRBD2. Trimming at V came to 7 bases and at J to 4 bases, leaving 10 bases not matched to a gene. The CDR3 is 15 residues long. Here the CDR3 reads CASINSGSGGETQYF. DNA for the CDR3: TGTGCCAGCATTAATAGCGGGAGCGGGGGAGAGACCCAGTACTTC.

V usage is TRBV10-3 and J usage is TRBJ1-5, with TRBD1 identical over 10 bases. The CDR3 contains 16 residues. Germline CDR1 ENHRY, CDR2 SYGVKD. The junction had 7 bases not matched to a gene; V was cut back by 6 bases and J by 2 bases. The CDR3 DNA reads TGTGCCATCAGCGGACAGGGGGGTGAGCGCAATCAGCCCCAGCATTTT. It specifies CAISGQGGERNQPQHF.

In its sample, this clonotype was seen once. This chain uses TRBV18 with TRBJ2-1; the match to TRBD2 covers 7 bases. The CDR3 extends over 15 amino acids. With 1 base clipped from V and 5 bases from J, the junction kept 5 bases outside the gene matches. Germline V CDR1 and CDR2: KGHSH, LQKENI. The CDR3 sequence: CASSPQSGANNEQFF. As DNA, the CDR3 is TGTGCCAGCTCACCACAAAGCGGGGCCAACAATGAGCAGTTCTTC.

The chain is built from TRBV12-3 or TRBV12-4 and TRBJ2-7; 7 positions match TRBD2. This CDR3 region has 15 residues. J was trimmed by 6 bases and V by 6 bases; bases with no gene match: 14. The DNA of the CDR3 is TGTGCCAGCAGCCTCGGCGGGAGTATAGTGAGCGAGCAGTACTTC. This sequence encodes CASSLGGSIVSEQYF.

The CDR3 reads CASSPTAWGRVETQYF. CDR3 coding DNA: TGTGCCAGCAGCCCAACGGCGTGGGGGCGGGTGGAGACCCAGTACTTC. This chain uses TRBV7-2 with TRBJ2-5; D is perhaps TRBD1 (6 bases). V gave up 5 bases and J gave up 5 bases, with 21 bases separating them. CDR1 is SGHTA and CDR2 is FQGNSA in the germline V gene. CDR3 length equals 16 residues.

The chain combines TRBV5-1 with TRBJ2-3, with 9 bases aligning to TRBD1. J was trimmed by 0 bases and V by 2 bases; bases with no gene match: 4. The CDR3 has 16 residues. CDR1 SGHRS and CDR2 YFSETQ come from the germline V gene. This chain's CDR3 is CASSFRTGASTDTQYF. Written as DNA, the CDR3 is TGCGCCAGCAGCTTCCGGACAGGGGCTAGCACAGATACGCAGTATTTT.

V and J are TRBV5-1 and TRBJ1-1; 7 nucleotides agree with TRBD1. V dropped 0 bases and J dropped 6; count of bases not matched to a gene: 5. The length of the CDR3 is 14 residues. Germline CDR1 SGHRS, CDR2 YFSETQ. The CDR3 sequence is CASSLEQGKAEAFF. The CDR3 DNA reads TGCGCCAGCAGCTTGGAACAGGGGAAGGCTGAAGCTTTCTTT. Together with reference TRBV5-1 and TRBJ1-1, the CDR3 gives the full variable domain: KAGVTQTPRYLIKTRGQQVTLSCSPISGHRSVSWYQQTPGQGLQFLFEYFSETQRNKGNFPGRFSGRQFSNSRSEMNVSTLELGDSALYLCASSLEQGKAEAFFGQGTRLTVV.

The CDR3 here is CASSLTGSFYTNYGYTF. DNA of the CDR3: TGTGCCAGCAGTTTAACAGGTTCTTTTTACACGAACTATGGCTACACCTTC. The chain couples TRBV12-3 or TRBV12-4 to TRBJ1-2; a weak D match, TRBD1 (5 bases). CDR3 length: 17 residues. Trimming took off 2 bases at V and 2 bases at J, with 18 bases between the two ends.

This chain connects TRBV20-1 to TRBJ1-2; tentatively, D is TRBD1 (5 bases). Germline CDR1 reads DFQATT; CDR2 reads SNEGSKA (reference sequence). The CDR3 sequence is 11 residues long. V was cut by 5 bases and J by 6 bases, with 10 bases left in between. In DNA form, the CDR3 reads TGCAGTGCTCATGGGACTAATGGCTACACCTTC. Its translation: CSAHGTNGYTF.

The chain uses TRBV9 and TRBJ2-2; the D is unclear. In germline, CDR1 is SGDLS, CDR2 YYNGEE. The CDR3 covers 19 residues. Trimming removed 2 bases from V and 0 bases from J, with 20 bases in between. The CDR3 loop is CASSVFLESTGANTGELFF. CDR3 sequence (DNA): TGTGCCAGCAGCGTCTTCCTCGAATCGACGGGCGCGAACACCGGGGAGCTGTTTTTT.

V and J are TRBV7-2 and TRBJ2-3; a weak D match, TRBD2 (6 bases). Trimming shortened V by 5 bases and J by 7 bases, and 16 bases separated the two germline ends. CDR1 is SGHTA, CDR2 FQGNSA, per germline. The CDR3 runs 14 residues. The CDR3 DNA reads TGTGCCAGCAGCCCCGGGACTTACGGGTATACGCAGTATTTT. Residues: CASSPGTYGYTQYF.

This rearrangement joins TRBV30 to TRBJ1-1, with D possibly being TRBD1 (6 bases). The length of the CDR3 is 18 residues. From germline, CDR1 is GTSNPN and CDR2 SVGIG (reference sequence). V lost 2 bases and J lost 1, with 23 bases in between. In DNA, the CDR3 is TGTGCCTGGAGTCGACGTACAGGGTCCCGTGAGAAGAACACTGAAGCTTTCTTT. This translates into CAWSRRTGSREKNTEAFF.

The V and J genes are TRBV20-1 and TRBJ2-5, with 12 bases lining up with TRBD2. The germline CDR1 and CDR2 sequences are DFQATT and SNEGSKA (reference sequence). With 6 bases clipped from V and 2 bases from J, the junction kept 7 bases outside the gene matches. The CDR3 covers 15 residues. CDR3: CSARSSGGAQETQYF. CDR3 sequence (DNA): TGCAGTGCACGATCTAGCGGGGGGGCACAAGAGACCCAGTACTTC.